The 5 T cell receptor beta chains below were found in one sample sequenced in a study of T cell clonality in common variable immunodeficiency. Generated by immunoSEQ multiplex PCR, the TCRdb table keeps only in-frame clones and is missing some. Altogether 45,000 to 55,000 clones were found in the sample, and no singletons occur. The sample was peripheral blood mononuclear cells. These receptors originate from a person aged 18 to 75 in good health.

This clone has ten or more counts. The read halts 3 residues ahead of the CDR3 end, with the missing end drawn from the germline J gene. This chain uses TRBV28 with TRBJ2-3, with 8 bases matching TRBD2. CDR1 is MDHEN, CDR2 SYDVKM, per germline. The junction had 2 bases not matched to a gene; V was cut back by 6 bases and J by 0 bases. This CDR3 contains 14 residues. The chain's CDR3 is CASRTSGSTDTQYF. CDR3 DNA (partial): TGTGCCAGCAGAACTAGCGGTAGCACAGATACG.

This clone was detected only a few times. Sequencing ends 3 residues short of the CDR3 end; the germline J gene provides the rest. The chain is built from TRBV7-1 and TRBJ1-2; TRBD1 aligns across 8 bases. TRBV7-1 is an open reading frame whose function is uncertain. The CDR3 length is 20 residues. J was trimmed by 4 bases and V by 2 bases; bases with no gene match: 21. CDR3 region: CASSSNQPGQGGKVSYGYTF. CDR3 DNA, as far as it was read: TGTGCCAGCAGCTCAAACCAGCCCGGACAGGGTGGGAAAGTATCCTATGGC.

Ten or more counts support this clone. From the germline J gene comes the end of the CDR3, since the read stops 3 residues before it. V usage is TRBV5-1 and J usage is TRBJ2-6; 7 bases fit TRBD1. Germline assignment: CDR1 SGHRS and CDR2 YFSETQ. V was pared by 4 bases and J by 2 bases, with 6 bases of the junction left unmatched. The CDR3 totals 16 residues. The DNA read from the CDR3 is TGCGCCAGCAGCATCAGTGGACAGGCTGGGGCCAACGTC. It codes for CASSISGQAGANV. The entire CDR3 reads CASSISGQAGANVLTF.

This clone was seen at least ten times. The read is 3 residues too short to cover the CDR3 end, so that end is filled in from the germline J gene. The V and J genes are TRBV5-4 and TRBJ2-7, with 9 bases aligning to TRBD2. The germline CDR1 and CDR2 sequences are SGHNT and YYREEE (reference sequence). This CDR3 has 14 residues. V gave up 5 bases and J gave up 4 bases; unmatched junction bases: 7. The CDR3 loop is CASSLTSGSYEQYF. CDR3 bases read: TGTGCCAGCAGTTTGACTAGCGGATCGTACGAG.

Many counts were recorded for this clone. The CDR3 goes on 3 residues after the read ends, and that part is filled in from the germline J gene. The gene calls are TRBV19 and TRBJ1-5; D remains ambiguous. Germline loops: CDR1 LNHDA, CDR2 SQIVND (reference sequence). V lost 2 bases and J lost 0, with 8 bases in between. The CDR3 length is 15 residues. The CDR3 here is CASSIFQYSNQPQHF. CDR3 DNA (partial): TGTGCCAGTAGTATATTTCAGTATAGCAATCAGCCC.